The 25 T cell receptor beta chains below come from one sample, sequenced in a study of patients and donors after allogeneic stem cell transplantation. A single record per CDR3 protein comes from TCRdb applying MiXCR to the RT-PCR reads. The table shows 150,000 to 250,000 distinct CDR3 sequences, with roughly two fifths occurring only once. Sequences were obtained from blood, either unsorted or a sorted T cell fraction (not recorded which). These TCRs come from a human donor who was either an allogeneic HSCT recipient or a stem cell or donor lymphocyte infusion donor (not recorded which). It is not recorded whose cells these are; they may come from a transplant donor.

J is TRBJ2-7 and V is TRBV12-3 or TRBV12-4; 8 nucleotides agree with TRBD2. Unmatched junction bases numbered 2, after V lost 3 bases and J lost 1 base. This CDR3 spans 14 amino acids. This chain's CDR3 is CASSFLAGSYEQYF. In nucleotides, the CDR3 is TGTGCCAGCAGTTTCTTAGCGGGATCCTACGAGCAGTACTTC.

This clonotype was picked up one time. CDR3 sequence (DNA): TGTGCCAGCAGTATTGCGTCCGAGCAGTACTTC. The encoded protein is CASSIASEQYF. This chain connects TRBV25-1 to TRBJ2-7; D remains unclear. CDR1 MGHDK and CDR2 SYGVNS come from the germline V gene. CDR3 size: 11 residues. V gave up 5 bases and J gave up 6 bases, with 8 bases separating them.

Concerning this clonotype: Its ends do not fully match the called genes, so a read error is possible. The chain uses TRBV5-1 and TRBJ2-5, with a tentative D call TRBD1 (6 bases). The CDR3 contains 14 residues. CDR1 is SGHRS and CDR2 is YFSETQ in the germline V gene. CDR3 DNA: TGCGCCAGCGGCTTGGACCTAGGGGGTGAGACCCAGTACTTC. It encodes CASGLDLGGETQYF.

V gene TRBV20-1 combines with J gene TRBJ1-2; 8 nucleotides line up with TRBD1. The length of the CDR3 is 16 residues. Germline V lookup: CDR1 DFQATT, CDR2 SNEGSKA (reference sequence). The trim removed 3 bases at V and 4 bases at J, leaving 13 bases unmatched. The CDR3 loop reads CSASLPGRTGSYGYTF. CDR3 in DNA: TGCAGTGCTAGCCTCCCGGGCCGGACAGGGAGCTATGGCTACACCTTC.

This clonotype came up a few times. J is TRBJ1-1 and V is TRBV12-3 or TRBV12-4; D call uncertain. CDR3 size: 14 residues. V gave up 6 bases and J gave up 1 base, with 12 bases separating them. This chain's CDR3 is CASSPGTRNTEAFF. In nucleotides, the CDR3 is TGTGCCAGCAGCCCCGGAACCCGGAACACTGAAGCTTTCTTT.

This rearrangement joins TRBV24-1 to TRBJ1-4; no firm D call. The germline V gene has CDR1 KGHDR and CDR2 SFDVKD. The V and J ends lost 4 bases and 7 bases respectively, with 12 bases between them. CDR3 length equals 14 residues. The CDR3 reads CATSDSWTSEKLFF. DNA for the CDR3: TGTGCCACCAGTGACTCATGGACGAGTGAAAAACTGTTTTTT.

In this sample, this clonotype turned up a few times. V usage is TRBV6-6 and J usage is TRBJ1-2; D perhaps matches TRBD1 (5 bases). V dropped 4 bases and J dropped 8 bases, with 17 bases sitting between them. CDR1 is MNHNY, CDR2 SVGAGI, per germline (reference sequence). CDR3 length equals 14 residues. The CDR3 region is CASSSTGTSWGYTF. CDR3 nucleotides: TGTGCCAGCAGTTCCACAGGAACCTCGTGGGGCTACACCTTC.

The chain is built from TRBV6-5 and TRBJ1-2, with D uncertain. The V and J ends lost 6 bases and 5 bases respectively, with 13 bases between them. Looked up from germline, CDR1 is MNHEY and CDR2 is SVGAGI. The CDR3 sequence is 13 residues long. CDR3 region: CASSKGGEYGYTF. CDR3 coding DNA: TGTGCCAGCAGCAAGGGTGGCGAATATGGCTACACCTTC.

The V call is TRBV12-3 or TRBV12-4, the J call TRBJ1-2; D is uncertain. The CDR3 is 18 residues long. The V and J ends lost 6 bases and 5 bases respectively, with 28 bases between them. The CDR3 spells CASSLLAKDLKIYYGYTF. The CDR3 nucleotides are TGTGCCAGCAGCCTACTAGCTAAGGATCTTAAAATATATTATGGCTACACCTTC.

In nucleotides, the CDR3 is TGTGCCAGCAGCGGCGGCCGGTCCGGGATGGAGACCCAGTACTTC. It translates to CASSGGRSGMETQYF. The V call is TRBV9, the J call TRBJ2-5; D is possibly TRBD2 (5 bases). V lost 3 bases to trimming and J lost 5 bases, with 17 bases between them. This CDR3 has 15 residues. CDR1 is SGDLS and CDR2 is YYNGEE in the germline V gene.

The chain has TRBV12-3 or TRBV12-4 and TRBJ2-1, with 8 bases matching TRBD1. The V and J ends lost 0 bases and 9 bases, in that order; junction bases with no gene match: 4. The CDR3 sequence is 14 residues long. This CDR3 reads CASSLALGQGEQFF. CDR3 in DNA: TGTGCCAGCAGTTTAGCGCTTGGACAGGGTGAGCAGTTCTTC.

This chain links TRBV3-1 with TRBJ2-7; 15 bases align to TRBD2. Germline CDR1 is LGHDT and CDR2 is YNNKEL (reference sequence). The CDR3 has 17 amino acids. Trimming cost V 4 bases and J 4 bases; bases outside gene matches: 8. This CDR3 reads CASSLGTSGRSRYEQYF. CDR3 DNA sequence: TGTGCCAGCAGCCTCGGGACTAGCGGGAGGAGTCGGTACGAGCAGTACTTC.

The genes are TRBV7-3 and TRBJ2-1; D uncertain. The V and J ends lost 5 bases and 5 bases respectively, with 13 bases between them. Per germline, CDR1 SGHTA and CDR2 FQGTGA. CDR3 length: 14 residues. CDR3 in amino acids: CASSQFPGDNEQFF. The CDR3 bases are TGTGCCAGCAGCCAATTTCCTGGGGACAATGAGCAGTTCTTC. Variable domain in full (rest from reference TRBV7-3 and TRBJ2-1): GAGVSQTPSNKVTEKGKYVELRCDPISGHTALYWYRQSLGQGPEFLIYFQGTGAADDSGLPNDRFFAVRPEGSVSTLKIQRTERGDSAVYLCASSQFPGDNEQFFGPGTRLTVL.

The V call is TRBV27, the J call TRBJ2-5; D uncertain. The CDR3 is 14 residues long. Germline CDR1 reads MNHEY; CDR2 reads SMNVEV (reference sequence). V was trimmed by 1 base and J by 2 bases, leaving 8 bases between them. The CDR3 DNA sequence: TGTGCCAGCAGTTTATATGGGTTACAAGAGACCCAGTACTTC. It yields the protein CASSLYGLQETQYF.

The rearrangement links TRBV6-5 to TRBJ1-4; D is ambiguous. CDR1 and CDR2 from the germline V gene are MNHEY and SVGAGI. The CDR3 spans 14 residues. The V end was cut by 6 bases, the J end by 8 bases, with 16 bases between. The CDR3 DNA reads TGTGCCAGCAGGGAAACGGACTCTCGGGAAAAACTGTTTTTT. It codes for CASRETDSREKLFF.

The chain carries TRBV27 and TRBJ2-7; 8 bases are a match to TRBD2. CDR1 is MNHEY and CDR2 is SMNVEV in the germline V gene (reference sequence). The CDR3 runs to 14 residues. Trimming cost V 3 bases and J 4 bases; bases outside gene matches: 5. CDR3 in DNA: TGTGCCAGCAGTTTGGGTATAGCGGGATACGAGCAGTACTTC. Translated, it gives CASSLGIAGYEQYF.

V usage is TRBV3-1 and J usage is TRBJ2-1; D gene unclear. The CDR3 extends over 16 amino acids. The V and J ends lost 1 base and 1 base respectively, with 11 bases between them. CDR1 is LGHDT, CDR2 YNNKEL, per germline (reference sequence). The CDR3 nucleotides read TGTGCCAGCAGCCAAGTAAGATCGGCATCCTACAATGAGCAGTTCTTC. Translating it yields CASSQVRSASYNEQFF.

This clonotype was detected once. V and J are TRBV12-3 or TRBV12-4 and TRBJ2-1; 7 bases agree with TRBD2. With 5 bases clipped from V and 4 bases from J, the junction kept 14 bases outside the gene matches. The CDR3 consists of 17 residues. As DNA, the CDR3 is TGTGCCAGCAGTGCCGGCCGGTTAGCGGGCTCTTACAATGAGCAGTTCTTC. As protein: CASSAGRLAGSYNEQFF.

V and J are TRBV28 and TRBJ1-5, with D hard to call. Trimming took 5 bases from V and 2 from J, leaving 19 bases between them. This CDR3 has 17 residues. Germline V gives CDR1 MDHEN, CDR2 SYDVKM. CDR3 region: CASSDWVRLGRNQPQHF. In nucleotides, the CDR3 is TGTGCCAGCAGTGATTGGGTACGGTTGGGTCGCAATCAGCCCCAGCATTTT.

The chain employs TRBV20-1 and TRBJ2-2, with D maybe TRBD1 (6 bases). This CDR3 is 14 amino acids long. Between the trimmed V and J ends, which lost 5 bases and 3 bases, there was a span of 13 bases. CDR1 DFQATT and CDR2 SNEGSKA come from the germline V gene (reference sequence). The CDR3 sequence is CSAHRAGDTGELFF. The CDR3 DNA sequence: TGCAGTGCTCATAGGGCAGGGGACACCGGGGAGCTGTTTTTT.

The rearrangement joins TRBV4-1 to TRBJ1-1, with D possibly being TRBD1 (5 bases). This CDR3 is 15 amino acids long. The germline CDR1 and CDR2 sequences are MGHRA and YSYEKL. V was pared by 4 bases and J by 0 bases, with 12 bases between. CDR3 DNA: TGCGCCAGCAGCCCCAGAGACAGCCTGAACACTGAAGCTTTCTTT. It yields the protein CASSPRDSLNTEAFF.

This clonotype was seen only a few times. The V call is TRBV7-8, the J call TRBJ1-3; D not certain. The length of the CDR3 is 15 residues. Per germline, CDR1 SGHVS and CDR2 FQNEAQ. Deletions cut 5 bases from V and 0 bases from J, with 11 bases between. CDR3 nucleotide sequence: TGTGCCAGCAGCGGAATTGTGAGCTCTGGAAACACCATATATTTT. Amino acids: CASSGIVSSGNTIYF. Together with reference TRBV7-8 and TRBJ1-3, the CDR3 gives the full variable domain: GAGVSQSPRYKVAKRGQDVALRCDPISGHVSLFWYQQALGQGPEFLTYFQNEAQLDKSGLPSDRFFAERPEGSVSTLKIQRTQQEDSAVYLCASSGIVSSGNTIYFGEGSWLTVV.

The chain couples TRBV27 to TRBJ1-2; 9 bases agree with TRBD1. V was pared by 5 bases and J by 7 bases, with 2 bases of the junction left unmatched. The CDR3 totals 12 residues. Germline CDR1 MNHEY, CDR2 SMNVEV (reference sequence). The CDR3 sequence: CASSKDRGGYTF. The CDR3 region has the DNA TGTGCCAGCAGTAAGGACAGGGGTGGCTACACCTTC.

The rearrangement joins TRBV29-1 to TRBJ2-5; D could derive from TRBD1 or TRBD2 (5 bases each). V was pared by 5 bases and J by 4 bases, with 17 bases between. The CDR3 extends over 14 amino acids. Germline CDR1 reads SQVTM; CDR2 reads ANQGSEA. CDR3: CSVSIRGERETQYF. The CDR3 DNA follows: TGCAGCGTTAGTATCCGGGGCGAGAGAGAGACCCAGTACTTC.

V usage is TRBV7-8 and J usage is TRBJ1-4; tentative D call: TRBD1 (6 bases). Trimming took off 1 base at V and 4 bases at J, with 10 bases between the two ends. Germline CDR1 reads SGHVS; CDR2 reads FQNEAQ. The CDR3 runs to 15 residues. CDR3 loop: CASSLGGQYNEKLFF. The CDR3 bases are TGTGCCAGCAGCTTAGGAGGACAGTATAATGAAAAACTGTTTTTT. The complete variable domain, with remaining parts taken from reference TRBV7-8 and TRBJ1-4, reads GAGVSQSPRYKVAKRGQDVALRCDPISGHVSLFWYQQALGQGPEFLTYFQNEAQLDKSGLPSDRFFAERPEGSVSTLKIQRTQQEDSAVYLCASSLGGQYNEKLFFGSGTQLSVL.